This T cell receptor (beta chain) was sequenced during a study of blood T cell repertoires in COVID-19. Study overall: Acute-phase and convalescent COVID-19 samples originated in the United States, Italy and Spain. T cells, B-cell-depleted T cells, or PBMCs provided the cDNA or gDNA that served as material.

Source study methods: Reference gene primer amplification yielded estimated nucleated cell counts. TCRdb keeps only in-frame clones here, not all; method: immunoSEQ multiplex PCR. The V and J calls and the clone size are those of that table, but D and trimming were determined from the DNA. The repertoire consists of roughly 200,000 clones, with approximately 84% occurring once and the leading ten covering 4% to 6%. The CDR3 spans 16 residues. The germline CDR1 and CDR2 sequences are MNHEY and SVGEGT. The J segment lost 6 bases and the V segment lost 6 bases, leaving 11 bases of the junction unmatched.

The sequencing sample was made of peripheral blood. This chain joins TRBV6-2 or TRBV6-3 and TRBJ1-5, with 10 bases that match TRBD1. The origin of this receptor is a woman between 65 and 79 years old with active or convalescent COVID-19. Here the CDR3 reads CASSETTGGFIQPQHF. The CDR3 nucleotides are TGTGCCAGCAGCGAGACGACAGGGGGCTTCATTCAGCCCCAGCATTTT.